Here is one T cell receptor (beta chain) with its context. Its antigen is unidentified. After constant-region reverse-primer amplification, full-length variable regions underwent semi-nested PCR with Nested Universal Primer A. TCRdb redid the calling of the 5' RACE reads with MiXCR, one entry per CDR3 protein. Of roughly 55,000 distinct CDR3 sequences in the sample, around 25% were seen once. Naive CD4+ cells had CD25+ Tregs removed. V was cut by 3 bases and J by 4 bases, with 10 bases left in between. The CDR3 is 14 residues long. Study observations and caveats: Tumor-infiltrating Treg TCR alpha and beta sequences overlapped most with tumor naive CD4+ T cells, then blood naive. The TCR gene usage of tumor memory CD4+ T cells clustered together with blood and lymph node memory CD4+ cells and with lymph node naive CD4+ cells.

The chain recombines TRBV12-3 or TRBV12-4 with TRBJ1-3, with a weak D call TRBD1 (6 bases). The specimen sequenced was tumor-infiltrating naive CD4+ T cells sorted from the breast tumor. Subset here: naive CD4+ T cells, CD4+CD45RA+CD25-. The TCR sequence derives from a female donor with breast cancer. As DNA, the CDR3 is TGTGCCAGCAGTTTTCGGACAGAGGGAAACACCATATATTTT. Translating it yields CASSFRTEGNTIYF.